This T cell receptor (beta chain) was captured in a study of T-cell memory formation after mild COVID-19. This clonotype was seen a few times. The antigen is undetermined. TCRdb used MiXCR to reprocess the 5' RACE reads, holding one entry per CDR3 protein. The sample lists 200,000 to 300,000 distinct CDR3 sequences; approximately 16% were seen once. Study results and caveats: Researchers report contracting CD4+ clones mostly in CM and EM, with CD8+ clones in EMRA. From day 15 to 85, contracting clones were balanced between CD4 and CD8, whereas later expanders leaned toward CD4+. Among clones peaking at day 37 in the second wave, SARS-CoV-2 specificity remained unconfirmed.

This CDR3 has 14 residues. The germline V gene has CDR1 SGHRS and CDR2 YFSETQ. The junction had 3 bases not matched to a gene; V was cut back by 2 bases and J by 4 bases. J is TRBJ2-1 and V is TRBV5-1; 7 positions agree with TRBD2. Sequences were obtained from PBMCs or a T cell subset sorted from them (not recorded which). The TCR sequence derives from a man aged 18 to 35 who had mild COVID-19 (a few samples of this study predate the infection). Cell type and time point are not known. Here the CDR3 DNA reads TGCGCCAGCAGCTTCAGCGGGGTGTACAATGAGCAGTTCTTC. Its translation is CASSFSGVYNEQFF.